This T cell receptor (beta chain) was captured by sequencing in a study of T cell changes during pregnancy in multiple sclerosis. TCRdb keeps only in-frame clones here, not all; method: immunoSEQ multiplex PCR. The sample includes roughly 45,000 clones, 90% of them seen just once. V lost 3 bases, J lost 7 bases, and 8 bases stayed unmatched. The CDR3 covers 16 residues. Germline V gene lookup returns CDR1 SGDLS and CDR2 YYNGEE. The rearrangement uses TRBV9 and TRBJ2-1, with 12 bases fitting TRBD2. This clonotype was obtained from a female donor in good health, enrolled as a control in a pregnancy study. Sequenced material: peripheral blood, taken in the second trimester of pregnancy. For the CDR3, the DNA is TGTGCCAGCAGCGCTAGCGGGAGGGCCGATTGGAATGAGCAGTTCTTC. Translated, it gives CASSASGRADWNEQFF.